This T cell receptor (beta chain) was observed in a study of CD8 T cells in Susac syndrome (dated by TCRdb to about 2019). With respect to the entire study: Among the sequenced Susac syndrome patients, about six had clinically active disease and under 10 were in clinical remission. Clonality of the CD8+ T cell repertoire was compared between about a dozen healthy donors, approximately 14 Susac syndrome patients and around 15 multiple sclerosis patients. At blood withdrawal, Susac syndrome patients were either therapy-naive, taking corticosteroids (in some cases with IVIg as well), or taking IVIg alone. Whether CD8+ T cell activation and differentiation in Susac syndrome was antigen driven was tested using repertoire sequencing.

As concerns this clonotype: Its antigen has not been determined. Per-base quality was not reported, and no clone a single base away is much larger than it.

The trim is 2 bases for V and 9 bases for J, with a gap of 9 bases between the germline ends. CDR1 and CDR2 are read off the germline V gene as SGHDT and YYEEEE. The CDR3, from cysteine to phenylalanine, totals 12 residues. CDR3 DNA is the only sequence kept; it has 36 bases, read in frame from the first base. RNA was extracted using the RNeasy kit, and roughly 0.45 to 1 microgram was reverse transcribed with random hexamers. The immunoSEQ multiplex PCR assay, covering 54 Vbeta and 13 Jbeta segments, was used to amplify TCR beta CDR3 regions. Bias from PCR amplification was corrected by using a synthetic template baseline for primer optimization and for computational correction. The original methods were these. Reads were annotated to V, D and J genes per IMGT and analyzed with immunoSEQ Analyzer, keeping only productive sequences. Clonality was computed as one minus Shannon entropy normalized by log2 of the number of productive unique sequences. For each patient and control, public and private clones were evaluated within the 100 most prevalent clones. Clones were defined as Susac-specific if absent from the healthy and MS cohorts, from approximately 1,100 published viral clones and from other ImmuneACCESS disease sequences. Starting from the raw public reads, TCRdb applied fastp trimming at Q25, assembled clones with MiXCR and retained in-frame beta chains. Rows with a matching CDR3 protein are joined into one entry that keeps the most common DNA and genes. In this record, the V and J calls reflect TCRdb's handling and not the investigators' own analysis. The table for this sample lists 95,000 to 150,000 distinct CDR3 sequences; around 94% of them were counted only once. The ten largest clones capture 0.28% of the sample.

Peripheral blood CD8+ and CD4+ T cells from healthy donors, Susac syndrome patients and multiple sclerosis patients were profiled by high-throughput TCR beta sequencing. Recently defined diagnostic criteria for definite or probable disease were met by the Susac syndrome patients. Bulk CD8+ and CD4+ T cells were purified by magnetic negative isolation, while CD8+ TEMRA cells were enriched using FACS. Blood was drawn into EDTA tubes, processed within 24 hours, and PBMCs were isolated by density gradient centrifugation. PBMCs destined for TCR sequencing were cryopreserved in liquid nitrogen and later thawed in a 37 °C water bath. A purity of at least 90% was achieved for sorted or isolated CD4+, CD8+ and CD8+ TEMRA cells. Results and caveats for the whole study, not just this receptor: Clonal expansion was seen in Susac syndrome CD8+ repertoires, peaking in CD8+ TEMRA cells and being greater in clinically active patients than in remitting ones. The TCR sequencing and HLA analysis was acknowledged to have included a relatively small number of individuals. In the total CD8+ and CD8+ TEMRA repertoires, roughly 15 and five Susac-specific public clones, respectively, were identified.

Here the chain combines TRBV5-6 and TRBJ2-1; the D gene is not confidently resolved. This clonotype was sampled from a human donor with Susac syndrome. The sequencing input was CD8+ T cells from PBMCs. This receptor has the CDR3 CASSLESPEQFF. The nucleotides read TGTGCCAGCAGCTTAGAGAGCCCTGAGCAGTTCTTC.